The sequence of this T cell receptor (beta chain) was determined in a study of blood T cell repertoires in COVID-19. Germline values: CDR1 SGHRS, CDR2 YFSETQ. The CDR3 runs to 13 residues. Trimming removed 4 bases from V and 1 base from J, with 8 bases in between. Authors' processing steps: The authors estimated nucleated cell counts from reference gene primer amplification. The repertoire was sequenced with immunoSEQ multiplex PCR; TCRdb's copy has only in-frame clones and lacks some. The V and J calls and clone size were taken over from that table, and D and trimming were inferred from the DNA. The sample carries over 200,000 clones, roughly 84% recorded once. Comments on this clone: The sample holds other DNA sequences that translate to the same CDR3.

The age range of participants was 18 to 89 years, with residence in about two dozen US areas. Membership in each cohort depended on participant-reported clinical history. The rearrangement links TRBV5-1 to TRBJ1-1; tentative D call: TRBD1 (5 bases). This sequence originates from a woman in her 40s who had recovered from COVID-19. The sample comprised PBMCs or T cells enriched from blood (not recorded which). CDR3 DNA: TGCGCCAGCAGCGCCGACAGGAACACTGAAGCTTTCTTT. Protein product: CASSADRNTEAFF.